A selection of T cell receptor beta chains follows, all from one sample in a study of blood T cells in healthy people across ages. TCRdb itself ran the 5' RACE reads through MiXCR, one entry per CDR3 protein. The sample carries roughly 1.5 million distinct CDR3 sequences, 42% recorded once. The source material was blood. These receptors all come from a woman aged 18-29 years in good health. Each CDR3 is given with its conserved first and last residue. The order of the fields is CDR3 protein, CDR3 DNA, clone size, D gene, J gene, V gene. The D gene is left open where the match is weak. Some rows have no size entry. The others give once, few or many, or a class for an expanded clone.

CATSEPQGGYEQYF | TGTGCCACCAGTGAACCACAGGGGGGGTACGAGCAGTACTTC | few | . | TRBJ2-7 | TRBV24-1
CASSSGSGTGNTGELFF | TGTGCCAGCAGTTCCGGCTCCGGGACAGGGAACACCGGGGAGCTGTTTTTT | few | TRBD1 | TRBJ2-2 | TRBV12-3/TRBV12-4
CSASWGGQETQYF | TGCAGTGCTAGTTGGGGGGGTCAAGAGACCCAGTACTTC | . | TRBD2 | TRBJ2-5 | TRBV20-1
CSGSGGTSYEQYF | TGCAGCGGTAGCGGGGGGACCTCCTACGAGCAGTACTTC | few | TRBD2 | TRBJ2-7 | TRBV29-1
CASRFRGPNYGYTF | TGTGCCAGCCGTTTCCGGGGCCCTAACTATGGCTACACCTTC | . | . | TRBJ1-2 | TRBV6-5
CASSRGQGGGGYTF | TGTGCCAGCAGCAGGGGACAGGGGGGAGGTGGCTACACCTTC | . | TRBD1 | TRBJ1-2 | TRBV27
CASSLGGSSGANVLTF | TGCGCCAGCAGCTTAGGGGGGAGTTCTGGGGCCAACGTCCTGACTTTC | few | . | TRBJ2-6 | TRBV5-1
CASSVEGQNQETQYF | TGTGCCAGCAGCGTAGAGGGGCAGAATCAAGAGACCCAGTACTTC | . | . | TRBJ2-5 | TRBV9
CASSQTPGTEAFF | TGTGCCAGCAGCCAAACCCCGGGTACTGAAGCTTTCTTT | . | . | TRBJ1-1 | TRBV16
CSAREGAYTNNEQFF | TGCAGTGCCAGAGAGGGGGCCTATACGAACAATGAGCAGTTCTTC | . | TRBD1 | TRBJ2-1 | TRBV20-1
CASSRRVSGRGLLSGANVLTF | TGTGCCAGCAGCCGGAGAGTCTCGGGAAGGGGGCTACTCTCTGGGGCCAACGTCCTGACTTTC | few | TRBD1 | TRBJ2-6 | TRBV11-2
CASSEWASGRYTGELFF | TGTGCCAGCAGTGAATGGGCTAGCGGGAGGTACACCGGGGAGCTGTTTTTT | once | TRBD2 | TRBJ2-2 | TRBV2
CASSYGGGYGYTF | TGTGCCAGCAGTTACGGGGGAGGCTATGGCTACACCTTC | many | . | TRBJ1-2 | TRBV6-5
CSASGRVYNEQFF | TGCAGTGCTAGCGGGAGGGTATACAATGAGCAGTTCTTC | . | TRBD2 | TRBJ2-1 | TRBV20-1
CASSYPGEVNQPQHF | TGTGCCAGCAGTTACCCGGGGGAGGTCAATCAGCCCCAGCATTTT | . | . | TRBJ1-5 | TRBV6-2/TRBV6-3
CASSWRWLAGAQAYEQYF | TGTGCCAGCAGTTGGCGGTGGCTAGCGGGAGCTCAGGCCTACGAGCAGTACTTC | . | TRBD2 | TRBJ2-7 | TRBV6-5
CASSLGVDTQYF | TGCGCCAGCAGCTTGGGTGTAGATACGCAGTATTTT | many | . | TRBJ2-3 | TRBV5-1
CASSSGTTSYNEQYF | TGTGCCAGCAGTAGTGGGACTACGTCCTACAATGAGCAGTACTTC | . | TRBD2 | TRBJ2-7 | TRBV28
CASSTQGRYSNQPQHF | TGTGCCAGCAGTACACAGGGACGGTATAGCAATCAGCCCCAGCATTTT | . | . | TRBJ1-5 | TRBV7-2
CASSYLGQGKETQYF | TGTGCCAGCAGCTACCTGGGGCAGGGGAAGGAGACCCAGTACTTC | . | . | TRBJ2-5 | TRBV28
CSVSRFGVFVNEQFF | TGCAGCGTTAGCCGGTTCGGGGTCTTCGTCAATGAGCAGTTCTTC | many | . | TRBJ2-1 | TRBV29-1
CASSFGTTTEAFF | TGTGCCAGCAGTTTCGGGACAACCACTGAAGCTTTCTTT | . | . | TRBJ1-1 | TRBV12-3/TRBV12-4
CASNSVGPLAGELFF | TGCGCCAGCAACTCCGTGGGACCCTTGGCCGGGGAGCTGTTTTTT | . | . | TRBJ2-2 | TRBV5-1
CASSLMGDTEAFF | TGTGCCAGCAGCTTGATGGGGGACACTGAAGCTTTCTTT | many | . | TRBJ1-1 | TRBV7-9
CASSYSIAETQYF | TGTGCCAGCAGTTACTCAATAGCAGAGACCCAGTACTTC | . | . | TRBJ2-5 | TRBV6-5
CASSSETGIYEQYF | TGTGCCAGCAGCTCTGAGACAGGGATCTACGAGCAGTACTTC | . | TRBD1 | TRBJ2-7 | TRBV7-9
CASSPLREEQFF | TGTGCCAGCAGTCCTCTTCGGGAGGAGCAGTTCTTC | . | . | TRBJ2-1 | TRBV12-3/TRBV12-4
CASSHFGTGYTF | TGTGCCAGCAGCCACTTTGGGACGGGCTACACCTTC | once | . | TRBJ1-2 | TRBV3-1
CASSFTTAGQGVTGELFF | TGTGCCAGCAGTTTTACTACGGCGGGACAGGGAGTTACCGGGGAGCTGTTTTTT | . | TRBD1 | TRBJ2-2 | TRBV27
CASSQTGETQYF | TGTGCCAGCAGTCAAACAGGAGAGACCCAGTACTTC | . | . | TRBJ2-5 | TRBV5-6
CASSYDEFANTGELFF | TGTGCCAGCAGTTACGATGAGTTCGCGAACACCGGGGAGCTGTTTTTT | . | . | TRBJ2-2 | TRBV6-2/TRBV6-3
CSGGTGAYNEQFF | TGCAGCGGAGGGACAGGGGCCTACAATGAGCAGTTCTTC | . | TRBD1 | TRBJ2-1 | TRBV29-1
CSVGLPSQAFF | TGCAGCGTTGGGCTTCCTTCACAAGCTTTCTTT | . | . | TRBJ1-1 | TRBV29-1
CASRLLIGGNYGKDSYEQYF | TGTGCCAGCAGACTACTTATTGGGGGTAATTACGGGAAAGACTCCTACGAGCAGTACTTC | few | . | TRBJ2-7 | TRBV11-2
CSVDCAPTDTQYF | TGCAGTGTTGATTGCGCCCCCACAGATACGCAGTATTTT | . | . | TRBJ2-3 | TRBV20-1
CSARRTGAYEQYF | TGCAGTGCTCGCCGGACAGGAGCTTACGAGCAGTACTTC | . | TRBD1 | TRBJ2-7 | TRBV20-1
CAEGYGYTF | TGTGCCGAGGGGTATGGCTACACCTTC | few | . | TRBJ1-2 | TRBV12-5
CASSSPGVHEQFF | TGTGCCAGCAGCTCCCCAGGGGTACATGAGCAGTTCTTC | few | . | TRBJ2-1 | TRBV7-9
CASSDSSRGYTEAFF | TGTGCCAGCAGTGACAGTTCGCGGGGGTATACTGAAGCTTTCTTT | . | . | TRBJ1-1 | TRBV2
CAGSPWDSITSYEQYF | TGTGCCGGCAGCCCCTGGGACAGTATCACCTCCTACGAGCAGTACTTC | . | TRBD1 | TRBJ2-7 | TRBV7-9
CASSPLGTSGRHEQFF | TGTGCCAGCAGCCCTCTCGGGACTAGCGGGAGGCATGAGCAGTTCTTC | . | TRBD2 | TRBJ2-1 | TRBV7-2
CASSPFSRTDTQYF | TGTGCCAGCAGCCCTTTCTCCCGAACAGATACGCAGTATTTT | many | . | TRBJ2-3 | TRBV7-2
CASSQVRSAGGDTQYF | TGCGCCAGCAGCCAAGTTCGCAGTGCCGGGGGAGATACGCAGTATTTT | . | . | TRBJ2-3 | TRBV4-1
CASSAPSKETQYF | TGTGCCAGCTCAGCCCCATCTAAAGAGACCCAGTACTTC | few | . | TRBJ2-5 | TRBV18
CASSYSIRSNEKLFF | TGTGCCAGCAGTTATAGCATCCGATCGAATGAAAAACTGTTTTTT | . | . | TRBJ1-4 | TRBV6-5
CASSHGGNEQLF | TGTGCCAGCAGTCACGGGGGCAATGAGCAGTTATTC | . | . | TRBJ2-1 | TRBV6-4
CSAAAGEKLFF | TGCAGCGCTGCGGCGGGTGAAAAACTGTTTTTT | few | . | TRBJ1-4 | TRBV29-1
CASSLSSPRYEQYF | TGTGCCAGCAGTTTAAGCAGTCCCAGATACGAGCAGTACTTC | . | . | TRBJ2-7 | TRBV27
CASSLGAASHNEQFF | TGTGCCAGCAGCTTGGGGGCAGCCTCCCACAATGAGCAGTTCTTC | . | . | TRBJ2-1 | TRBV5-4
CASSLTGPRTEAFF | TGTGCCAGCAGCTTAACAGGGCCGCGCACTGAAGCTTTCTTT | . | . | TRBJ1-1 | TRBV7-6
CASSRTRDRGGTEAFF | TGTGCCAGCAGCCGGACCCGGGACAGGGGAGGAACTGAAGCTTTCTTT | . | TRBD1 | TRBJ1-1 | TRBV11-2